A single sample is the source of the 3 T cell receptor beta chains below, sequenced in a study of blood T cell repertoires in COVID-19 (dated by TCRdb to 2020 to 2021). Library construction relied on the immunoSEQ multiplex PCR assay. TCRdb took this table from immuneACCESS and kept in-frame rearrangements with V and J called. Such tables lack part of the clones; where checked against another copy, unresolved V genes explain under half of the gap, and the rest is unexplained. Counted in this sample were around 230,000 clones; 88% of them appeared once. Around 2.7% of the sample lies in the top ten. Sequenced sample: PBMCs or T cells enriched from blood (not recorded which). The receptors shown here come from a woman in her twenties or thirties who had recovered from COVID-19.

The chain carries TRBV28 and TRBJ1-1; D is uncertain. CDR1 is MDHEN, CDR2 SYDVKM, per germline. Trimming shortened V by 4 bases and J by 0 bases, and 12 bases separated the two germline ends. The CDR3 is made up of 15 amino acids. CDR3 protein: CASSSISQMNTEAFF. The CDR3 bases are TGTGCCAGCAGTTCCATTTCCCAGATGAACACTGAAGCTTTCTTT. The variable domain in full, completed from reference TRBV28 and TRBJ1-1, reads DVKVTQSSRYLVKRTGEKVFLECVQDMDHENMFWYRQDPGLGLRLIYFSYDVKMKEKGDIPEGYSVSREKKERFSLILESASTNQTSMYLCASSSISQMNTEAFFGQGTRLTVV.

The chain couples TRBV4-1 to TRBJ2-7, with 7 bases fitting TRBD1. The germline CDR1 and CDR2 sequences are MGHRA and YSYEKL. V shed 3 bases and J 6 bases; nucleotides not matched to a gene: 14. This CDR3 is 16 amino acids long. Written as DNA, the CDR3 is TGCGCCAGCAGCCACCAACCCGGGACAGACTTTTTCGAGCAGTACTTC. Its translation is CASSHQPGTDFFEQYF.

The CDR3, as DNA: TGCGCCAGCAGTCCGCTACAGGGTGATGGCTACACCTTC. As protein: CASSPLQGDGYTF. The rearrangement links TRBV4-1 to TRBJ1-2, with D perhaps TRBD1 (6 bases). V was pared by 6 bases and J by 6 bases, with 14 bases between. The CDR3 covers 13 residues. Germline values: CDR1 MGHRA, CDR2 YSYEKL.